This T cell receptor beta chain is drawn from a study of blood T cell repertoires in COVID-19. At the level of the study: Both acute and convalescent COVID-19 samples were obtained from the United States, Italy and Spain.

In the study's own analysis: Reference gene primers were amplified, and this amplification served to estimate nucleated cell counts. Sequencing was performed with immunoSEQ multiplex PCR; in TCRdb, only in-frame clones are kept and a portion is missing. The DNA was the basis for D and trimming; V, J and clone size are from that table. The repertoire holds under 150,000 clones, with around 78% as singletons. Trimming at V came to 3 bases and at J to 0 bases, leaving 2 bases not matched to a gene. This CDR3 is built from 15 residues. Per germline, CDR1 KGHDR and CDR2 SFDVKD. The sequenced sample consisted of peripheral blood. The source is a human donor in a cohort sampled during active COVID-19. The V gene is TRBV24-1, the J gene TRBJ1-1; TRBD1 aligns across 8 bases. The CDR3 region has the DNA TGTGCCACCAGTGATGCGACAGGGGTGAACACTGAAGCTTTCTTT. Residues: CATSDATGVNTEAFF.